This T cell receptor beta chain comes out of a study of molecular identifiers for immune sequencing clone quantification. CDR1 and CDR2 from the germline V gene are SGHRS and YFSETQ. V lost 2 bases, J lost 10 bases, and 22 bases lay in between. The CDR3 has 16 amino acids. In TCRdb, the PCR reads were re-called with MiXCR into one record per CDR3 protein. Altogether hundreds of thousands of distinct CDR3 sequences are present, around 25% being singletons, with the ten largest covering 0.75% to 0.8%. Sorted inputs of 20,000 to 1,000,000 cells, with 10%, 30% or 50% RNA, yielded naive CD8 libraries. J is TRBJ2-1 and V is TRBV5-1; TRBD1 is a possible D gene (5 bases). The TCR was taken from a human donor in good health. Some libraries in this study had Jurkat cell RNA spiked in. The sequenced sample consisted of naive CD8+ T cells from blood, with Jurkat cell RNA spiked in. Subset meaning: FACS-sorted CD8+CD4-CCR7+CD45RA+ naive T cells. The chain's CDR3 is CASSFPAPRGTGEQFF. The CDR3 DNA follows: TGCGCCAGCAGCTTCCCCGCGCCCCGCGGCACAGGAGAGCAGTTCTTC.